Below, 16 T cell receptor beta chains from the same sample are listed, as sequenced in a study of T cells expressing NK-cell markers. TCRdb re-called the 5' RACE reads; every CDR3 protein appears as one record, without DNA. This sample contains about 380,000 distinct CDR3 sequences. Sequenced material: blood T cells: a sorted CD56 or NKG2C T cell subset, CD4+ or CD8+ T cells, or bulk PBMC T cells (not recorded which). The source of these receptors is a man aged 18 to 70 in good health.

V usage is TRBV5-1 and J usage is TRBJ2-5. Germline-derived CDR1 and CDR2 are SGHRS and YFSETQ. The CDR3 extends over 14 amino acids. This CDR3 reads CASSLALGQGTQYF.

The V gene is TRBV12-3 or TRBV12-4, the J gene TRBJ2-1; no DNA is available, so the TRBD2 call from TCRdb remains unchecked. The CDR3 covers 15 residues. The chain's CDR3 is CASSPSGATYNEQFF.

This chain links TRBV20-1 with TRBJ2-5. Germline values: CDR1 DFQATT, CDR2 SNEGSKA (reference sequence). The CDR3 extends over 13 amino acids. Here the CDR3 reads CSAHQPRLGTQYF.

The gene calls are TRBV18 and TRBJ2-1. CDR3 size: 15 residues. Germline V gives CDR1 KGHSH, CDR2 LQKENI. The CDR3 protein is CASSPPGQVGNEQFF.

The V gene is TRBV2, the J gene TRBJ2-4; TCRdb returns TRBD2, unconfirmable since there is no DNA. Germline V gene data show CDR1 as SNHLY and CDR2 as FYNNEI. The CDR3 has 18 amino acids. Here the CDR3 reads CASKKTSGMGLDKNIQYF.

The gene calls are TRBV21-1 and TRBJ1-5. TRBV21-1 is a documented pseudogene. The CDR3 runs 17 residues. CDR3 sequence: CASSKGGAEGLNQPQHF.

CDR3 sequence reads: CASSSQGSTDTQYF. V and J are TRBV5-1 and TRBJ2-3; TCRdb designates TRBD1, a call that cannot be tested without DNA. Germline V gene lookup returns CDR1 SGHRS and CDR2 YFSETQ. This CDR3 region has 14 residues.

The chain combines TRBV11-2 with TRBJ2-7; the D call from TCRdb, TRBD2, cannot be confirmed without DNA. The CDR3 has 17 residues. Germline V gene sequence: CDR1 SGHAT, CDR2 FQNNGV. CDR3 loop: CASSSGLAGAPPGEQYF.

The V call is TRBV20-1, the J call TRBJ1-2; TCRdb proposes TRBD1, but this gene call is untestable without DNA. The CDR3 is made up of 13 amino acids. The V gene's germline CDR1 is DFQATT and CDR2 SNEGSKA (reference sequence). The CDR3 protein is CSASRDIIYGYTF.

The chain combines TRBV7-8 with TRBJ1-4. Looked up from germline, CDR1 is SGHVS and CDR2 is FQNEAQ. The CDR3 has 15 amino acids. CDR3 loop: CASSLVLRKNEKLFF.

The rearrangement links TRBV2 to TRBJ1-5; lacking DNA, the TRBD1 call made by TCRdb goes unchecked. In germline, CDR1 is SNHLY, CDR2 FYNNEI. This CDR3 region has 13 residues. The CDR3 protein is CAIRTDGNQPQHF.

The chain combines TRBV19 with TRBJ2-1; absent DNA, TCRdb's TRBD2 call cannot be checked. CDR1 and CDR2 (germline): LNHDA, SQIVND (reference sequence). CDR3 length: 16 amino acids. The CDR3 loop reads CASSIRADPRYNEQFF.

The chain links TRBV6-5 to TRBJ1-2. CDR3 length: 15 residues. Germline loops: CDR1 MNHEY, CDR2 SVGAGI. The CDR3 loop reads CASSDSGRRAYGYTF.

Frequency places this clonotype as medium-sized. The J gene is TRBJ1-5, the V gene TRBV7-8; with no DNA, the TCRdb D assignment of TRBD1 cannot be verified. CDR1 is SGHVS, CDR2 FQNEAQ, per germline. The CDR3 extends over 15 amino acids. CDR3 protein: CASSLRGRNNQPQHF.

CDR3 loop: CASFTRQGGTDTQYF. The genes are TRBV5-1 and TRBJ2-3; TCRdb reports TRBD1, a call that lacks DNA to check it against. The CDR3 is 15 amino acids. CDR1 SGHRS and CDR2 YFSETQ come from the germline V gene.

The rearrangement links TRBV24-1 to TRBJ2-1; the D call of TRBD1 rests on TCRdb alone, since no DNA is present to check it. Germline V gene lookup returns CDR1 KGHDR and CDR2 SFDVKD. This CDR3 spans 14 amino acids. This chain's CDR3 is CATSGTGGNVEQFF.